The rows below give T cell receptor beta chains drawn from one sample of a study of technical replicates of blood from a handful of donors. Sequencing used immunoSEQ multiplex PCR; TCRdb keeps in-frame clones, though not all of them. Among about 81,000 clones listed, more than 90% were seen once. The sample comprised T cells isolated from PBMCs. These receptors all come from a human donor in good health. CDR3s include the opening cysteine and the closing phenylalanine or tryptophan. D genes are given only for firm matches. A clone size is listed for some rows: how often the clone was seen (once, few, many), or a class if it is expanded.

v_call	clone_size	d_call	j_call	cdr3_nt	cdr3_aa
TRBV29-1	NA	NA	TRBJ1-1	TGCAGCGTTGGAGGGCTGCGGAACACTGAAGCTTTCTTT	CSVGGLRNTEAFF
TRBV18	NA	NA	TRBJ1-1	TGTGCCAGCTCACTCTCCTCGGACAGCGGCCCAGAAGCTTTCTTT	CASSLSSDSGPEAFF
TRBV13	NA	NA	TRBJ2-7	TGTGCCAGCAGCTTCGGAGGGGAGGTTATCTACGAGCAGTACTTC	CASSFGGEVIYEQYF
TRBV13	NA	NA	TRBJ2-2	TGTGCCAGCAGCTTAACTCCCGGGACGAACACCGGGGAGCTGTTTTTT	CASSLTPGTNTGELFF
TRBV5-1	once	NA	TRBJ1-2	TGCGCCAGCGGGGAGGGATCGCCTTGGGGCTACACCTTC	CASGEGSPWGYTF
TRBV6-5	NA	NA	TRBJ2-5	TGTGCCACTAGCCGGGAGACCCAGTACTTC	CATSRETQYF
TRBV7-9	NA	TRBD1	TRBJ2-7	TGTGCCAGCAGCCCGCGGACAGGGCCCTACGAGCAGTACTTC	CASSPRTGPYEQYF
TRBV28	NA	NA	TRBJ2-4	TGTGCCAGCCTAGACAGGGCCAAAAACATTCAGTACTTC	CASLDRAKNIQYF
TRBV5-8	NA	NA	TRBJ2-3	TGTGCCAGCAGCTTGCCACGCCAAGAGTTGAGCACAGATACGCAGTATTTT	CASSLPRQELSTDTQYF
TRBV2	NA	TRBD2	TRBJ2-5	TGTGCCAGGGGACTAGCGGGAGGGCCAGAGACCCAGTACTTC	CARGLAGGPETQYF
TRBV25-1	NA	NA	TRBJ1-2	TGTGCCAGCAGTGAATATTCAGGAGGCGGCTACACCTTC	CASSEYSGGGYTF
TRBV6-5	NA	NA	TRBJ1-2	TGTGCCAGCAGTTACGGGGGCAAAGGCTACACCTTC	CASSYGGKGYTF
TRBV19	NA	NA	TRBJ1-1	TGTGCCAGTAGTATCAGACAGACCACTGAAGCTTTCTTT	CASSIRQTTEAFF
TRBV19	NA	TRBD2	TRBJ2-3	TGTGCCAGTAGTATTACTAGCGGGAGGGGTCAGAACACAGATACGCAGTATTTT	CASSITSGRGQNTDTQYF
TRBV6-4	NA	NA	TRBJ1-5	TGTGCCAGCAGTAGAGAGTCGAGGCAGCCCCAGCATTTT	CASSRESRQPQHF
TRBV4-2	NA	TRBD1	TRBJ2-7	TGTGCCAGCAGCCAAGAGGACAGGGCCAACGAGCAGTACTTC	CASSQEDRANEQYF
TRBV11-2	few	TRBD2	TRBJ2-3	TGTGCCAGCAGCACGGGACTAGCGGGAGAGGGAGCGAATACGCAGTATTTT	CASSTGLAGEGANTQYF
TRBV27	NA	TRBD2	TRBJ2-2	TGTGCCAGCACTCCTAAGCTAGCGGGGAACACCGGGGAGCTGTTTTTT	CASTPKLAGNTGELFF
TRBV10-3	NA	NA	TRBJ2-5	TGTGCCATCAGTAATACAGGGCAAGAGACCCAGTACTTC	CAISNTGQETQYF
TRBV5-6	NA	TRBD1	TRBJ2-7	TGTGCCAGCAGCCGAGGACAGGGCCTTTCAGTGTACGAGCAGTACTTC	CASSRGQGLSVYEQYF
TRBV5-4	NA	NA	TRBJ2-3	TGTGCCAGCAGCTTGGAAGCTATGCGCACAGATACGCAGTATTTT	CASSLEAMRTDTQYF
TRBV19	once	NA	TRBJ2-7	TGTGCCAGTAGTGGCCAGGGGAGCCACGAGCAGTACTTC	CASSGQGSHEQYF